The rows below give T cell receptor beta chains drawn from one sample of a study of blood T cell repertoires in COVID-19. Sequencing used immunoSEQ multiplex PCR; TCRdb keeps in-frame clones, though not all of them. The table includes tens of thousands of clones, approximately 90% detected once. Input material: peripheral blood. The receptors here all came from a human donor in a cohort sampled during active COVID-19. Each CDR3 is given with its conserved first and last residue. A D gene is named only where the DNA matches it firmly. The size field is filled for only some rows; it gives once, few, many or a size class.

D	J	V	size	CDR3	DNA
TRBD1	TRBJ2-7	TRBV19	-	CASSPWDRGQYEQYF	TGTGCCAGTAGTCCGTGGGACAGGGGTCAATACGAGCAGTACTTC
-	TRBJ1-5	TRBV6-5	-	CASSYSEGNQPQHF	TGTGCCAGCAGTTACTCGGAGGGCAATCAGCCCCAGCATTTT
TRBD1	TRBJ1-2	TRBV3-1/TRBV3-2	-	CASSKGQGASRGYTF	TGTGCCAGCAGCAAGGGACAGGGGGCAAGCCGTGGCTACACCTTC
-	TRBJ1-3	TRBV11-2	-	CASSARGRSGNTIYF	TGTGCCAGCAGCGCCAGGGGACGCTCTGGAAACACCATATATTTT
-	TRBJ1-1	TRBV6-5	-	CASSNQGAGTEAFF	TGTGCCAGCAGTAATCAGGGCGCGGGAACTGAAGCTTTCTTT
TRBD2	TRBJ2-3	TRBV6-5	few	CASRASGAEDTQYF	TGTGCCAGCAGGGCTAGCGGAGCCGAAGATACGCAGTATTTT
TRBD1	TRBJ2-7	TRBV6-5	-	CASSAGTGPYEQYF	TGTGCCAGCAGCGCTGGGACAGGACCCTACGAGCAGTACTTC
-	TRBJ1-2	TRBV27	-	CASSLARNYGYTF	TGTGCCAGCAGTTTAGCCAGAAACTATGGCTACACCTTC
TRBD1	TRBJ1-2	TRBV20-1	-	CSASAGGYGYTF	TGCAGTGCTAGTGCAGGGGGATATGGCTACACCTTC
TRBD1	TRBJ2-2	TRBV5-5	-	CASSYQGTDNIGELFF	TGTGCCAGCAGCTATCAGGGGACAGACAACATCGGGGAGCTGTTTTTT
-	TRBJ2-7	TRBV3-1/TRBV3-2	-	CASSHAYEQYF	TGTGCCAGCAGCCATGCGTACGAGCAGTACTTC
TRBD2	TRBJ2-1	TRBV19	-	CASSSSSGRGGNEQFF	TGTGCCAGTAGTTCCTCTAGCGGGAGAGGTGGCAATGAGCAGTTCTTC
TRBD2	TRBJ2-2	TRBV7-6	-	CASSSGLAGAVRRTGELFF	TGTGCCAGCAGCTCGGGCCTAGCGGGAGCGGTTAGGAGGACCGGGGAGCTGTTTTTT
TRBD1	TRBJ2-7	TRBV10-1	few	CASSPGTGAYEQYF	TGCGCCAGCAGTCCCGGGACAGGGGCCTACGAGCAGTACTTC
-	TRBJ2-7	TRBV9	-	CASSVGQGTYEQYF	TGTGCCAGCAGCGTAGGTCAGGGGACCTACGAGCAGTACTTC